This T cell receptor (beta chain) was captured by sequencing in a study of T cells after yellow fever vaccination. Study-wide results and limits: There was a possibility that FACS-sorted repertoires contained abundant clonotypes contaminating from the bulk population. A large majority of primary-vaccination clones showed up again after the booster (about 97% CD4, approximately 90% CD8). The secondary response was weaker, and its peak arrived faster, on day 5 versus 15.

TCR cDNA was made by 5'RACE template switching, adding a universal primer site and UMIs. TCRdb reprocessed the 5' RACE reads via MiXCR and lists one record per CDR3 protein. The table lists about 260,000 distinct CDR3 sequences, 5.2% of them singletons, with roughly 3% in the top ten. In germline, CDR1 is LGHDT, CDR2 YNNKEL (reference sequence). V lost 6 bases to trimming and J lost 6 bases; unmatched junction nucleotides: 13. The CDR3 runs to 16 residues. With regard to this clonotype: As yet, its antigen is unknown.

Sequencing used CD4+ T cells sorted from PBMCs, obtained on the day of the yellow fever booster vaccination. The chain employs TRBV3-1 and TRBJ2-1, with 8 bases fitting TRBD2. The clonotype comes from a man aged 18-30 years who received the YFV17D yellow fever vaccine. This CDR3 is CASRRKPGLDFNEQFF. CDR3 nucleotides: TGTGCCAGCAGACGCAAACCGGGACTAGATTTCAATGAGCAGTTCTTC.